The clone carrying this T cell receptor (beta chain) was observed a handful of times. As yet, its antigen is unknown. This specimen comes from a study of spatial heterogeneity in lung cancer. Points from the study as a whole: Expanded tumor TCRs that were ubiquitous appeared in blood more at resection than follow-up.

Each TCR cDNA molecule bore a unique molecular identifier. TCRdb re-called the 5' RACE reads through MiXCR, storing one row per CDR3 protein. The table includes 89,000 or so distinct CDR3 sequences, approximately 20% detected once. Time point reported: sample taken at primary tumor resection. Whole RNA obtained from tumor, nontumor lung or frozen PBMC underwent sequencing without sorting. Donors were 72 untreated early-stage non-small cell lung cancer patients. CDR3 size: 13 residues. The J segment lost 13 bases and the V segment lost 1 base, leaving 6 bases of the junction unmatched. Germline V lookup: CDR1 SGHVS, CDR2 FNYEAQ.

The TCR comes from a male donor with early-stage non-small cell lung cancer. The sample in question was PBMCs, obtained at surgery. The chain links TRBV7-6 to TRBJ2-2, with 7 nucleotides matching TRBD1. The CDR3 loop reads CASSLVDREGLFF. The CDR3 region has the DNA TGTGCCAGCAGCTTAGTCGACAGGGAAGGGCTGTTTTTT.